This T cell receptor (beta chain) was captured in a study of human T cells and chemical hapten exposure (dated by TCRdb to the early 2020s). As for the study more broadly: Libraries were pooled for sequencing, and variation in per-sample TCR yields was attributed mainly to small differences in library volumes within the pool. Peripheral blood TCR repertoire changes were tracked in vivo in alopecia patients during primary and secondary sensitization to the hapten diphenylcyclopropenone (DPC). For every blood RNA sample, sequencing covered both the TCR alpha and TCR beta chains. Points the paper makes about the study in general: Repeated subsampling changed both the strength of the expansion versus patch-test correlation and the threshold at which the correlation became significant. No change with DPC sensitization was found in the number of TCRs above 1 in 1000 frequency, and no evidence of global repertoire structure alterations was found.

Trimming costs V 0 bases and J 6 bases, and their ends lie 14 bases apart. From the cysteine through the phenylalanine, the CDR3 covers 15 amino acids. CDR3 DNA is the only sequence kept; it has 45 bases, read in frame from the first base. Based on the germline V gene (reference sequence), the CDR1 and CDR2 sequences are SEHNR and FQNEAQ. Total RNA was isolated from unfractionated whole blood collected in Tempus Blood RNA tubes. Roughly 5 healthy volunteers acted as controls for TCR sequencing and had blood drawn at day 0, 2 weeks and 6 weeks. Library method: 5' RACE. Data came from an Illumina MiSeq. Library preparation attached unique molecular identifiers to individual cDNA molecules for quantitative, reproducible TCR counting. In the authors' own workflow: Samples had a median of approximately 96,000 TCRs, with a range from roughly 23,224 to 700,000. V, J and CDR3 annotation of the TCR reads was carried out using the Decombinator software suite. For the PS versus PT1 abundance plots, all samples were subsampled to the same number of TCRs (28,000). Expanded TCRs were defined as absent before sensitization and observed at least eight times at the 2-week time point. TCRdb reworked the public reads: Q25 trimming with fastp, MiXCR clone assembly, productive beta chains retained. All rows with the same CDR3 protein become a single entry with the most common DNA and genes. The V and J calls follow TCRdb's processing rather than the paper's. The table for this sample lists 110,000 to 150,000 distinct CDR3 sequences; around 4.4% of them were counted only once. The ten most abundant clones make up 1.3% to 1.5% of the sample.

This clonotype was seen at least ten times. The specificity of this receptor is unknown. No base qualities exist here, and no much larger clone lies one base off it. The TCR sequence derives from a female donor in good health. Rearrangement joined TRBV7-9 to TRBJ1-1, with a weak D call of TRBD1 (5 bases match). For the CDR3, the sequence is CASSLAGPGGAEAFF. The DNA sequence is as follows: TGTGCCAGCAGCTTAGCCGGGCCGGGGGGGGCTGAAGCTTTCTTT.